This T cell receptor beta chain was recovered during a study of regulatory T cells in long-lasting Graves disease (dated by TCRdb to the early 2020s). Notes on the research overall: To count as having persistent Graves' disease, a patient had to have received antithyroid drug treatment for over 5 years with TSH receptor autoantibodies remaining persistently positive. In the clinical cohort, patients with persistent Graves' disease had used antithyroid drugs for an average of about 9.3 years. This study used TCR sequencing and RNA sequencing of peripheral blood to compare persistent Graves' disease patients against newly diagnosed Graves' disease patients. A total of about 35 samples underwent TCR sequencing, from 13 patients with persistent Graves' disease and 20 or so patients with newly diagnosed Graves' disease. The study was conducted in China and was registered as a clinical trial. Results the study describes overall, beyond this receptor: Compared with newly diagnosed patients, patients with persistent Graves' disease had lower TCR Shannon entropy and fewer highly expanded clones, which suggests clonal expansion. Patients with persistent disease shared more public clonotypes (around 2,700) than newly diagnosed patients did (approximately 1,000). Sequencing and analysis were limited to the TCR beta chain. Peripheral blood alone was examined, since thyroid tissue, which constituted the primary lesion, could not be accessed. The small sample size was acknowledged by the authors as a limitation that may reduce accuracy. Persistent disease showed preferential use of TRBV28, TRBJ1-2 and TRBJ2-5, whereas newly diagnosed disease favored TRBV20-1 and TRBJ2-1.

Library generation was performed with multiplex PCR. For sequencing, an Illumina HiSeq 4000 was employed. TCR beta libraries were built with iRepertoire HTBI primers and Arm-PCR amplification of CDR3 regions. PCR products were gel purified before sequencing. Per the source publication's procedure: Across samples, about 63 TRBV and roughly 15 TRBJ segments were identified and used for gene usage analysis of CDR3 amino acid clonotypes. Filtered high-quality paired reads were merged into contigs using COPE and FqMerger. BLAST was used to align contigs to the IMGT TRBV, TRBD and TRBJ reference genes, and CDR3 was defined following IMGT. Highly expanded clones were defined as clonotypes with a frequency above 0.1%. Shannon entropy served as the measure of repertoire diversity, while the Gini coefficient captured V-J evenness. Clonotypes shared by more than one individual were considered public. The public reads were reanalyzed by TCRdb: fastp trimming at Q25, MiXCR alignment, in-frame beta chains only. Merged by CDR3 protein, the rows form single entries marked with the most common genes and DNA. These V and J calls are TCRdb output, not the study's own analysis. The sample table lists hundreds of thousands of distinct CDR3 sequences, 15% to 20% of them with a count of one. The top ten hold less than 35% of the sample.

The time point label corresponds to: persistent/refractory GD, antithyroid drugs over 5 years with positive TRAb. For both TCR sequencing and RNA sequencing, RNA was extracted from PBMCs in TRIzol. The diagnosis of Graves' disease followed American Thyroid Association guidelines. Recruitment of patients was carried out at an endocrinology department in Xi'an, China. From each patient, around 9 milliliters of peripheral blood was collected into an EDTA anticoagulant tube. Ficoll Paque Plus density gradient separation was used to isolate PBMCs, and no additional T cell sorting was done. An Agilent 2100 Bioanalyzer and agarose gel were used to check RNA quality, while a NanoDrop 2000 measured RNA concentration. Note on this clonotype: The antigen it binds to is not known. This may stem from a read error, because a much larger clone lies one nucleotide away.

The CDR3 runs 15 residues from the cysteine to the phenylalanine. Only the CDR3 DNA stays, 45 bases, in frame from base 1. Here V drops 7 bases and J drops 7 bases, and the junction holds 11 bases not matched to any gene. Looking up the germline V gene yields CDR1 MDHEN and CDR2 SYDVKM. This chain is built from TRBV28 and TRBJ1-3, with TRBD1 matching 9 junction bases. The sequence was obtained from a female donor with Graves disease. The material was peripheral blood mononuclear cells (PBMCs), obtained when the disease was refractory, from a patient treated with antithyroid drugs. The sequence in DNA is TGTGCCAGCATGTCACCCACAGGGGGCGTCAACACCATATATTTT. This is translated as CASMSPTGGVNTIYF.